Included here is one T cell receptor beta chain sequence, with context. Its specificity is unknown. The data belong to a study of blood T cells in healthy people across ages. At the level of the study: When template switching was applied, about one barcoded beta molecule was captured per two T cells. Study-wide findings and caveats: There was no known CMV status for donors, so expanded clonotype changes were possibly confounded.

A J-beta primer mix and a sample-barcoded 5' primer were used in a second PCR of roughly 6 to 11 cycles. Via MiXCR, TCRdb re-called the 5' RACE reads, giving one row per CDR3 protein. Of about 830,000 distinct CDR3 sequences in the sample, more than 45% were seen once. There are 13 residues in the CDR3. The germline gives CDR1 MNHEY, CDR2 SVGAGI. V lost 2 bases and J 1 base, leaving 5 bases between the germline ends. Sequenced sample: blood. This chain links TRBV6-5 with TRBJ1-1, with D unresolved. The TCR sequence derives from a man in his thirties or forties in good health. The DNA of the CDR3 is TGTGCCAGCAGTTACGTGGAGAACACTGAAGCTTTCTTT. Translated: CASSYVENTEAFF.